Listed below are T cell receptor beta chains from one sample, sequenced in a study of Tregs in tolerant kidney transplant recipients. Only in-frame clones appear in the TCRdb table, and some are missing; sequencing was by immunoSEQ multiplex PCR. This sample carries 110,000 or so clones, nearly 90% of them seen once, and the ten largest clones take 0.3% to 0.4%. The sample here was CD4+ T cells from blood, taken before the transplant. These receptor sequences come from a human donor who received a combined kidney and bone marrow transplant. The CDR3 runs from the conserved cysteine through the conserved F or W. Fields, in order: D gene, clone size, V gene, J gene, CDR3 DNA, CDR3 protein. D genes are given only for firm matches. Size tells how often a clone was seen (once, few, many) or the class of an expanded clone, and some rows leave it out.

TRBD2,few,TRBV11-2,TRBJ2-1,TGTGCCAGCAGCTCGACTAGCAGGACCTACAATGAGCAGTTCTTC,CASSSTSRTYNEQFF
-,few,TRBV6-6,TRBJ2-7,TGTGCCAGCAGTTACTCGATAAGCGGCTACGAGCAGTACTTC,CASSYSISGYEQYF
-,-,TRBV6-6,TRBJ1-1,TGTGCCAGCAGTTACTCGTTCAGGGGCGGCACTGAAGCTTTCTTT,CASSYSFRGGTEAFF
-,once,TRBV5-1,TRBJ1-1,TGCGCCAGCAGCTCGCAGGGTACGGGCACTGAAGCTTTCTTT,CASSSQGTGTEAFF
TRBD2,-,TRBV7-8,TRBJ2-2,TGTGCCAGCAGGCTAGCGGGAGGGAAAACCGGGGAGCTGTTTTTT,CASRLAGGKTGELFF
TRBD1,-,TRBV19,TRBJ2-2,TGTGCCAGTAGTATTCTCGGACAGGGTACAGCTACCGGGGAGCTGTTTTTT,CASSILGQGTATGELFF
TRBD1,-,TRBV19,TRBJ2-7,TGTGCCAGTAGTCCATTGGGACAGGACTACGAGCAGTACTTC,CASSPLGQDYEQYF
TRBD2,-,TRBV28,TRBJ2-1,TGTGCCAGCAGTCCCCGGACTAGCCGGTTAGGATGGGGCTCCTACAATGAGCAGTTCTTC,CASSPRTSRLGWGSYNEQFF
TRBD1,-,TRBV5-1,TRBJ2-5,TGCGCCAGCAGCAGAGGACAGGAGTTAGAGACCCAGTACTTC,CASSRGQELETQYF
TRBD2,-,TRBV6-5,TRBJ2-7,TGTGCCAGCAACCGGGGGGGGAGCTCCTACGAGCAGTACTTC,CASNRGGSSYEQYF
TRBD2,-,TRBV4-2,TRBJ2-3,TGTGCCAGCAGCCGACCACTAGCGGGGAGGTCAGATACGCAGTATTTT,CASSRPLAGRSDTQYF
-,-,TRBV6-5,TRBJ2-7,TGTGCCAGCAGCTCAACAGGGCCCTACGAGCAGTACTTC,CASSSTGPYEQYF
TRBD1,-,TRBV7-9,TRBJ1-1,TGTGCCAGCAGCTTCCAGACAGGGGTGAGCACTGAAGCTTTCTTT,CASSFQTGVSTEAFF
-,-,TRBV7-8,TRBJ1-6,TGTGCCAGCAGCTTAGAGTCTGCTGGGGCCTCACCCCTCCACTTT,CASSLESAGASPLHF
-,-,TRBV5-8,TRBJ1-2,TGTGCCAGCAGCCCGGGGACTACCTACTATGGCTACACCTTC,CASSPGTTYYGYTF
-,once,TRBV6-1,TRBJ1-4,TGTGCCAGCACCCAGAAGATCTATGAAAAACTGTTTTTT,CASTQKIYEKLFF
TRBD1,-,TRBV7-9,TRBJ1-5,TGTGCCAGCAGCTTAGCGGCCCCGGGACAGATAGATCAGCCCCAGCATTTT,CASSLAAPGQIDQPQHF
-,-,TRBV18,TRBJ1-1,TGTGCCAGCTCACCAACTTGGCTGGGGGCGAAGCACACTGAAGCTTTCTTT,CASSPTWLGAKHTEAFF
TRBD2,-,TRBV18,TRBJ2-7,TGTGCCAGCTCACCACCGCTAGCGGGAGGTCCCGAGCAGTACTTC,CASSPPLAGGPEQYF
TRBD2,-,TRBV2,TRBJ2-1,TGTGCCAGCAGTGCCCTAGCGGGGGGCCTAACCTACAATGAGCAGTTCTTC,CASSALAGGLTYNEQFF
-,-,TRBV11-2,TRBJ1-1,TGTGCCAGCAGCTTAGTCGGACTTGGCCATGAAGCTTTCTTT,CASSLVGLGHEAFF
TRBD2,-,TRBV10-2,TRBJ2-5,TGCGCCAGCAGTGAGTCTAGCGGGGGCCTTACCCAGTACTTC,CASSESSGGLTQYF
-,-,TRBV5-1,TRBJ1-2,TGCGCCAGCAGCTTAGCAGGGGAGATGGACGGCTACACCTTC,CASSLAGEMDGYTF
-,-,TRBV9,TRBJ2-4,TGTGCCAGCAGCGTAGGCGGGGCCAAAAACATTCAGTACTTC,CASSVGGAKNIQYF
-,-,TRBV30,TRBJ2-7,TGTGCCTGGACGGTGGGGGCAGGCATGGAGCAGTACTTC,CAWTVGAGMEQYF
-,-,TRBV2,TRBJ2-3,TGTGCCAGCAGCGGGGGGCCAGATACGCAGTATTTT,CASSGGPDTQYF
TRBD1,-,TRBV18,TRBJ1-5,TGTGCCAGCTCACCGGGGACAGATCAGCCCCAGCATTTT,CASSPGTDQPQHF